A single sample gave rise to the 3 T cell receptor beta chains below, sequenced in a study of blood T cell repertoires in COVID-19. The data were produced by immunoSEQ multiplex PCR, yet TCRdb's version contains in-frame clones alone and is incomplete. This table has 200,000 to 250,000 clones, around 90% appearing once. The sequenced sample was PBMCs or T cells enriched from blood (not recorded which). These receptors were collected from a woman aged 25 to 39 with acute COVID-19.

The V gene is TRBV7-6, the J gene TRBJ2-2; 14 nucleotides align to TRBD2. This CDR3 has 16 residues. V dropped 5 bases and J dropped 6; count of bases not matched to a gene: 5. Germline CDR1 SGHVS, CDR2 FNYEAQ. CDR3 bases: TGTGCCAGCAGCCCTGGGACTAGCGGGGGCCCCGGGGAGCTGTTTTTT. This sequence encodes CASSPGTSGGPGELFF.

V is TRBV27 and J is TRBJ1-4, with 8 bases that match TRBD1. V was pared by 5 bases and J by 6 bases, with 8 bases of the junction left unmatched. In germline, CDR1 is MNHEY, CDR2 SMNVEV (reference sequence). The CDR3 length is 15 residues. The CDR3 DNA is TGTGCCAGCAGTCCGCGACAGGGGTGGGATGAAAAACTGTTTTTT. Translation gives CASSPRQGWDEKLFF.

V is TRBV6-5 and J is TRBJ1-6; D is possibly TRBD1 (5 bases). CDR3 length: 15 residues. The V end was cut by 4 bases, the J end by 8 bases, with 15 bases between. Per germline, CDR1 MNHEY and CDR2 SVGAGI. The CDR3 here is CASSFWGVSDSPLHF. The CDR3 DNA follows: TGTGCCAGCAGTTTTTGGGGGGTCTCTGATTCACCCCTCCACTTT.